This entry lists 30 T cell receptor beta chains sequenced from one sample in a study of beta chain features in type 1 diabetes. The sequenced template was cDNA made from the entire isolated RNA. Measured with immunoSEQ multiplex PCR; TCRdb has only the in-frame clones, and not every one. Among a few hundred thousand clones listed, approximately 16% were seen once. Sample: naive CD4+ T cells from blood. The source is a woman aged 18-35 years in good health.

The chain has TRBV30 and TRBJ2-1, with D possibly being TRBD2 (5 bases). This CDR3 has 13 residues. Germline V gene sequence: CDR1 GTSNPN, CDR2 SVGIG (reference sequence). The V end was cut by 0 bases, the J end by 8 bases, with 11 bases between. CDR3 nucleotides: TGTGCCTGGAGTGTCGGACTTACCGATGAGCAGTTCTTC. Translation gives CAWSVGLTDEQFF.

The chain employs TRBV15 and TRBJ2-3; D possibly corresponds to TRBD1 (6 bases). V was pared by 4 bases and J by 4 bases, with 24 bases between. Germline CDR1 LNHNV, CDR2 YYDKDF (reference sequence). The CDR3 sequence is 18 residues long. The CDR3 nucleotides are TGTGCCACCAGCACGGGACAAAGGAGAGATTTAGCTTCAGATACGCAGTATTTT. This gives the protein CATSTGQRRDLASDTQYF.

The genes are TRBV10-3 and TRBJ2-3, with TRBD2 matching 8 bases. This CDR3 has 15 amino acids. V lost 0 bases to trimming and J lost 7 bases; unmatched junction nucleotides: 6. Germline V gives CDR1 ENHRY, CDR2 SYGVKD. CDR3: CAISESVAGGHTQYF. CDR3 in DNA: TGTGCCATCAGTGAGTCGGTTGCGGGAGGTCATACGCAGTATTTT.

As DNA, the CDR3 is TGTGCCAGCAGCCGACAGGGTGTCACTGAAGCTTTCTTT. It codes for CASSRQGVTEAFF. The rearrangement uses TRBV7-9 and TRBJ1-1; 7 bases agree with TRBD1. V lost 5 bases to trimming and J lost 4 bases; unmatched junction nucleotides: 4. Germline V lookup: CDR1 SEHNR, CDR2 FQNEAQ (reference sequence). This CDR3 spans 13 amino acids.

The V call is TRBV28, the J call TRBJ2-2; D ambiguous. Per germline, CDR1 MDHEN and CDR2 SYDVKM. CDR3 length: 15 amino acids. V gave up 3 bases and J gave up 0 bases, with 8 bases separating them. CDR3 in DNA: TGTGCCAGCAGTTTCTACAGAGCGAACACCGGGGAGCTGTTTTTT. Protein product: CASSFYRANTGELFF. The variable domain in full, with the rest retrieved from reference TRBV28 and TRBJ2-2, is DVKVTQSSRYLVKRTGEKVFLECVQDMDHENMFWYRQDPGLGLRLIYFSYDVKMKEKGDIPEGYSVSREKKERFSLILESASTNQTSMYLCASSFYRANTGELFFGEGSRLTVL.

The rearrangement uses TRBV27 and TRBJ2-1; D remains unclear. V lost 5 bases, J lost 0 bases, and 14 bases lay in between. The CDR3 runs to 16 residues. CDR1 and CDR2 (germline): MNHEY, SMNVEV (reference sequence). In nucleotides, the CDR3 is TGTGCCAGCAGTCACCTTGCTTCGAGCTCCTACAATGAGCAGTTCTTC. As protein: CASSHLASSSYNEQFF.

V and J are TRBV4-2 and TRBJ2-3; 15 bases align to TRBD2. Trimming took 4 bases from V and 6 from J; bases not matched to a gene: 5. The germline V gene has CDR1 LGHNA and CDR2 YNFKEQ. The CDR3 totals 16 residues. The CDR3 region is CASSRGTSGRRDTQYF. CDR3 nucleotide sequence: TGTGCCAGCAGCCGGGGGACTAGCGGGAGGAGGGATACGCAGTATTTT.

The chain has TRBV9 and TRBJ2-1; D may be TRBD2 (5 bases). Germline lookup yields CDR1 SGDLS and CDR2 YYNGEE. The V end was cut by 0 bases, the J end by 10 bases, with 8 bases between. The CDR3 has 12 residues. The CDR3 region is CASSVESGEQFF. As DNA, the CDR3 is TGTGCCAGCAGCGTAGAGTCGGGGGAGCAGTTCTTC.

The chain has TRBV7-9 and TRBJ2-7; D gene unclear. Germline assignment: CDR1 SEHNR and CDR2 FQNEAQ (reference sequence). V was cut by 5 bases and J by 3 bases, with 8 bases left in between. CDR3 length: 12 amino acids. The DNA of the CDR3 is TGTGCCAGCAGCCAGAATAACTACGAGCAGTACTTC. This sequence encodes CASSQNNYEQYF. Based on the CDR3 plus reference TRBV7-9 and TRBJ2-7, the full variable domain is DTGVSQNPRHKITKRGQNVTFRCDPISEHNRLYWYRQTLGQGPEFLTYFQNEAQLEKSRLLSDRFSAERPKGSFSTLEIQRTEQGDSAMYLCASSQNNYEQYFGPGTRLTVT.

CDR3 protein: CASSLRRGLSFYNEQFF. The CDR3 DNA follows: TGTGCCAGCAGCTTACGAAGGGGACTTAGCTTTTACAATGAGCAGTTCTTC. The chain uses TRBV7-9 and TRBJ2-1; the D gene is possibly TRBD2 (6 bases). The germline CDR1 and CDR2 sequences are SEHNR and FQNEAQ (reference sequence). This CDR3 has 17 amino acids. The V gene lost 2 bases and the J gene lost 4 bases, with 18 bases spanning the gap.

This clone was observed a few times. The CDR3 is CSVSATIGQGALETQYF. The CDR3 nucleotides are TGCAGCGTCAGTGCTACTATTGGACAGGGGGCTTTGGAGACCCAGTACTTC. The chain uses TRBV29-1 and TRBJ2-5; 11 bases match TRBD1. Germline CDR1 reads SQVTM; CDR2 reads ANQGSEA. The CDR3 loop spans 17 amino acids. V shed 6 bases and J 5 bases; nucleotides not matched to a gene: 17.

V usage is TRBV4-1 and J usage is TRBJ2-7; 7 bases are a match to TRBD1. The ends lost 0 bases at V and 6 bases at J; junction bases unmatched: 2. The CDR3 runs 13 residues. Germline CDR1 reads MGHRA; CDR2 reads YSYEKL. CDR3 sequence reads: CASSQDRGREQYF. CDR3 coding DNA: TGCGCCAGCAGCCAAGATAGGGGGCGCGAGCAGTACTTC.

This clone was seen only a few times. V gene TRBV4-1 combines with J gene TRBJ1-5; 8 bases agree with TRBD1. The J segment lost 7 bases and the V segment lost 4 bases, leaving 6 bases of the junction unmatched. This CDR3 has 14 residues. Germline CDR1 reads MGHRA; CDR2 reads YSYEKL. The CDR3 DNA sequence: TGCGCCAGCAGCCCTTGGACAGGGAACCAGCCCCAGCATTTT. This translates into CASSPWTGNQPQHF.

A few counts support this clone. CDR3 sequence (DNA): TGTGCCAGCAGCCATCGGAGGGAATCGACTGAAGCTTTCTTT. It codes for CASSHRRESTEAFF. This chain links TRBV7-9 with TRBJ1-1; no reliable D call. Trimming removed 5 bases at V and 5 bases at J, with 15 bases between. From germline, CDR1 is SEHNR and CDR2 FQNEAQ (reference sequence). The CDR3 is 14 residues long.

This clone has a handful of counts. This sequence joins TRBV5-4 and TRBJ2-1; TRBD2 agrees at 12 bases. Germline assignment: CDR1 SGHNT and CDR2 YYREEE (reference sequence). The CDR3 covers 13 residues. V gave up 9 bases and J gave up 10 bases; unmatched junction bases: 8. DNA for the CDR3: TGTGCCACTTCTGGGCTAGCGGGAGGGGAGCAGTTCTTC. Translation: CATSGLAGGEQFF.

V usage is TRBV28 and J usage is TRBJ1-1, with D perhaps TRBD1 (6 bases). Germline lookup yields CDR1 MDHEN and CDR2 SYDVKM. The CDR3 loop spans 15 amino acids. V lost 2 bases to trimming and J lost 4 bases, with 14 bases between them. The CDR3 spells CASSLDLARGTEAFF. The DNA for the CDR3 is TGTGCCAGCAGTTTAGACCTAGCCAGGGGCACTGAAGCTTTCTTT.

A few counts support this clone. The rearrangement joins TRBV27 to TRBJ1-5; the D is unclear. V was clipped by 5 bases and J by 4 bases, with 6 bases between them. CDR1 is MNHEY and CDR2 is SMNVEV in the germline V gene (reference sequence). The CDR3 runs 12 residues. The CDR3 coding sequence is TGTGCCAGCAGTCTCCTAAATCAGCCCCAGCATTTT. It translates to CASSLLNQPQHF.

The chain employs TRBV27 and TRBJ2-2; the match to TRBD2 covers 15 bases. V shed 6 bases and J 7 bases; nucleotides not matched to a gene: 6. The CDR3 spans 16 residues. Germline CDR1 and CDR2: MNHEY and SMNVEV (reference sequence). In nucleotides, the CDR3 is TGTGCCAGCAGAGAGGGACTAGCGGGAGGAGGCGGGGAGCTGTTTTTT. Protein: CASREGLAGGGGELFF.

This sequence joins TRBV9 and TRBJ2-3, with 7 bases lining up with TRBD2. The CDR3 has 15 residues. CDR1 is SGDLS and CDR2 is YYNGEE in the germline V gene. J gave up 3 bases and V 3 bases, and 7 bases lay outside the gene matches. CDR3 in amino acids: CASSASGRRTDTQYF. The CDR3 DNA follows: TGTGCCAGCAGCGCTAGCGGCAGGAGGACAGATACGCAGTATTTT.

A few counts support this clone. In nucleotides, the CDR3 is TGTGCCAGCAGCCGAGCAGCCGGGTACACAGATACGCAGTATTTT. This translates into CASSRAAGYTDTQYF. The V and J genes are TRBV7-6 and TRBJ2-3; D is unresolved. Trimming cost V 5 bases and J 2 bases, with 14 bases left between them. Germline V gene sequence: CDR1 SGHVS, CDR2 FNYEAQ. The length of the CDR3 is 15 residues.

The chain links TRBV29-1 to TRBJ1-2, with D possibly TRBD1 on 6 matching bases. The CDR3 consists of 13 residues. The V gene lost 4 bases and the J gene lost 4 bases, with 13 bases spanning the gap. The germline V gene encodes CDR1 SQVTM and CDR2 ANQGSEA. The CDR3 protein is CSVGGGQGYGYTF. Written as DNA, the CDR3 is TGCAGCGTTGGGGGGGGGCAGGGCTATGGCTACACCTTC.

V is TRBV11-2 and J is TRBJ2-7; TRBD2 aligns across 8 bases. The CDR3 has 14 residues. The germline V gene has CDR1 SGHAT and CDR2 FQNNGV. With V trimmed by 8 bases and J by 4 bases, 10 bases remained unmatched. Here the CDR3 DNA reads TGTGCCAGCGAGCGGGAGTGGACCTCATACGAGCAGTACTTC. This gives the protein CASEREWTSYEQYF.

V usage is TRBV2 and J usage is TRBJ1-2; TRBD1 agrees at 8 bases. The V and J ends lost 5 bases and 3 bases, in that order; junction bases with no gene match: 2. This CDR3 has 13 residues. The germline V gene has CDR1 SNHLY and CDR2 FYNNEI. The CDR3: CASSQQGDYGYTF. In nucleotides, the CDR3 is TGTGCCAGCAGTCAACAGGGGGACTATGGCTACACCTTC.

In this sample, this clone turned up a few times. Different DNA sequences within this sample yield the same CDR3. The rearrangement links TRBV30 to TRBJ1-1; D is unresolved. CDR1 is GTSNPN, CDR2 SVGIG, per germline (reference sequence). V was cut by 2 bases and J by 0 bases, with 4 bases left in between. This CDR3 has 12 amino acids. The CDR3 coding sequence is TGTGCCTGGAGTCGAGTGAACACTGAAGCTTTCTTT. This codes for CAWSRVNTEAFF.

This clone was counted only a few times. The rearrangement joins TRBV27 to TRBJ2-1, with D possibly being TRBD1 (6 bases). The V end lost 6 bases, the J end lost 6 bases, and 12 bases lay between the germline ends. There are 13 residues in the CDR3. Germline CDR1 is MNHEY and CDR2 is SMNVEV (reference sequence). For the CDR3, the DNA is TGTGCCAGCAGACCTACAGGGTCCAATGAGCAGTTCTTC. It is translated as CASRPTGSNEQFF.

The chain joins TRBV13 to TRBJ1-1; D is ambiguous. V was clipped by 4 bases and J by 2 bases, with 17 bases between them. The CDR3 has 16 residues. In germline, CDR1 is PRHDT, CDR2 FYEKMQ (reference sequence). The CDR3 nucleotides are TGTGCCAGCAGCTCCCGTAGGACTGCCTCTAACACTGAAGCTTTCTTT. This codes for CASSSRRTASNTEAFF.

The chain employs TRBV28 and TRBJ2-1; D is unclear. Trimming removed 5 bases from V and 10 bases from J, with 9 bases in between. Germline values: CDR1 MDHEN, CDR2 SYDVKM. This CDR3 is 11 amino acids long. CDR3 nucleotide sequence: TGTGCCAGCAGTCCAAGAGCGGAGCAGTTCTTC. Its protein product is CASSPRAEQFF.

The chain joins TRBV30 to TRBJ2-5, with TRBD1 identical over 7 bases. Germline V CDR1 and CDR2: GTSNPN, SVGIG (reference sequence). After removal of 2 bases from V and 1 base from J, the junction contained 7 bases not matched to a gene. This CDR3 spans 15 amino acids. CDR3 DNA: TGTGCCTGGAGTTTACTCCGGGACAGCCAAGAGACCCAGTACTTC. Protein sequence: CAWSLLRDSQETQYF.

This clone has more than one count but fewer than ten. CDR3 coding DNA: TGTGCCAGCAGCTTATCGCGTTCTTGGTACTTC. Its protein is CASSLSRSWYF. The chain combines TRBV7-2 with TRBJ2-7; no clear D gene. V dropped 2 bases and J dropped 12 bases, with 11 bases sitting between them. Germline CDR1 SGHTA, CDR2 FQGNSA. There are 11 residues in the CDR3.

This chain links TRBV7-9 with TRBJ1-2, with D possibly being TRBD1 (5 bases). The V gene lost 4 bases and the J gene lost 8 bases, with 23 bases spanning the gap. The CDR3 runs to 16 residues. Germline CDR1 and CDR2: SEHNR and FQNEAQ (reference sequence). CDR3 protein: CASSSSWGRGRGGYTF. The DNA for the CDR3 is TGTGCCAGCAGCTCCAGCTGGGGACGCGGGAGAGGGGGCTACACCTTC.